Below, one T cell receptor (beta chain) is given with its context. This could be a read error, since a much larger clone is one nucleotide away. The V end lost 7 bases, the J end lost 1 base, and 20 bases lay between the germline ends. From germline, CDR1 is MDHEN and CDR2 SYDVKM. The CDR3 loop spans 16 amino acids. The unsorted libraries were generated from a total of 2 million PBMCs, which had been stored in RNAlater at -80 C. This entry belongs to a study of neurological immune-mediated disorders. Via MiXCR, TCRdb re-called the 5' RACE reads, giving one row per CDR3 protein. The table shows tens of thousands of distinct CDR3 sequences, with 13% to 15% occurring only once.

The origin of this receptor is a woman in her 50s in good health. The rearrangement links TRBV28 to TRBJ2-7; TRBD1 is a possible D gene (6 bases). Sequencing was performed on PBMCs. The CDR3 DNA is TGTGCCAGCAATCCCCCAACCGGGACAATTTCCTACGAGCAGTACTTC. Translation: CASNPPTGTISYEQYF.